Following are 7 T cell receptor beta chains from one sample sequenced in a study of naive and memory T cell subsets. Both TRBC1 and TRBC2 were covered by a beta constant-region primer of two equimolar oligonucleotides. Nested alpha and beta constant-region primers with the SP2 primer drove four PCR rounds on ligated cDNA. MiXCR, applied by TCRdb to the UMI-ligation and nested PCR reads, yields one record per CDR3 protein. This sample has about 120,000 distinct CDR3 sequences, with 36% found just once. The sample comprised central memory CD4+ T cells from blood. These receptors came from a human donor in good health.

This clonotype has more than one count but fewer than ten. The chain links TRBV7-6 to TRBJ2-3, with D uncertain. Germline CDR1 is SGHVS and CDR2 is FNYEAQ. The CDR3 is 15 amino acids. Trimming removed 0 bases from V and 4 bases from J, with 11 bases in between. The CDR3 protein is CASSLATRSPDTQYF. In DNA form, the CDR3 reads TGTGCCAGCAGCTTAGCGACCAGGTCGCCAGATACGCAGTATTTT. The variable domain in full, with the rest retrieved from reference TRBV7-6 and TRBJ2-3, is GAGVSQSPRYKVTKRGQDVALRCDPISGHVSLYWYRQALGQGPEFLTYFNYEAQQDKSGLPNDRFSAERPEGSISTLTIQRTEQRDSAMYRCASSLATRSPDTQYFGPGTRLTVL.

The CDR3 reads CASSLRQWNTGELFF. In nucleotides, the CDR3 is TGTGCCAGCAGCCTCCGACAGTGGAACACCGGGGAGCTGTTTTTT. The chain recombines TRBV3-1 with TRBJ2-2; D might be TRBD1 (5 bases). The ends were cut back, 4 bases at V and 1 base at J, with 10 bases in the middle. CDR1 is LGHDT, CDR2 YNNKEL, per germline (reference sequence). The CDR3 spans 15 residues.

This clonotype appeared a few times. The gene calls are TRBV24-1 and TRBJ2-3; 10 positions agree with TRBD2. Germline CDR1 KGHDR, CDR2 SFDVKD. The CDR3 totals 14 residues. The CDR3 spells CATQREGSTDTQYF. The CDR3 DNA follows: TGTGCTACACAGCGGGAGGGGAGCACAGATACGCAGTATTTT.

This clonotype was seen a handful of times. The rearrangement links TRBV28 to TRBJ2-1; 8 bases line up with TRBD2. The CDR3 runs 15 residues. The germline CDR1 and CDR2 sequences are MDHEN and SYDVKM. V was pared by 7 bases and J by 3 bases, with 8 bases of the junction left unmatched. CDR3 amino acids: CASIGAGVIYNEQFF. The CDR3 nucleotides are TGTGCCAGCATAGGAGCGGGAGTAATCTACAATGAGCAGTTCTTC.

This clonotype turned up a few times. The gene calls are TRBV24-1 and TRBJ2-3; D might be TRBD1 (5 bases). Germline V lookup: CDR1 KGHDR, CDR2 SFDVKD. This CDR3 comprises 14 residues. V lost 3 bases and J 3 bases, leaving 9 bases between the germline ends. Here the CDR3 DNA reads TGTGCCACCAGTGATGAATCAGGGACAGATACGCAGTATTTT. This translates into CATSDESGTDTQYF.

There are many counts of this clonotype. The chain recombines TRBV20-1 with TRBJ2-7, with D perhaps TRBD2 (5 bases). This CDR3 region has 14 residues. V was cut by 5 bases and J by 0 bases, with 14 bases left in between. Germline assignment: CDR1 DFQATT and CDR2 SNEGSKA (reference sequence). This CDR3 reads CSAAKAVSSYEQYF. In nucleotides, the CDR3 is TGCAGTGCTGCAAAAGCGGTAAGCTCCTACGAGCAGTACTTC.

This clonotype has more than one count but fewer than ten. The chain carries TRBV4-3 and TRBJ2-1, with 12 positions matching TRBD2. The CDR3 runs to 17 residues. The germline gives CDR1 LGHNA, CDR2 YSLEER. V lost 1 base to trimming and J lost 7 bases; unmatched junction nucleotides: 8. For the CDR3, the DNA is TGCGCCAGCAGCCAAGCTCCTAGCGGGAGGGCCTGGAATGAGCAGTTCTTC. Protein: CASSQAPSGRAWNEQFF.